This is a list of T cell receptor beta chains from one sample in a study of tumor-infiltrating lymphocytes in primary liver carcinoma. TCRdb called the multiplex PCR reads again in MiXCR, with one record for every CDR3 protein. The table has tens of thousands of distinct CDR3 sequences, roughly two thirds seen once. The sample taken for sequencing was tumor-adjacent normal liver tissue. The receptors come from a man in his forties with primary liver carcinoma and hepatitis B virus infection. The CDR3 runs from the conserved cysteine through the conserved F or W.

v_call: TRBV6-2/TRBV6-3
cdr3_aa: CTSSFLGPTITDTQYF

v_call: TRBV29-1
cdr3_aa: CSVGLAEGFYNEQFF

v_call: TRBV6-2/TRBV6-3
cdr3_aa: CTSSYAGWRQPQHF

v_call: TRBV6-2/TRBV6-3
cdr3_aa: CTSSLQQGNEKLFF

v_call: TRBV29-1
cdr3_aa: CSAQRGDIDTQYF

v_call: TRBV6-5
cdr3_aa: CPRSYSRGSGNTIYF

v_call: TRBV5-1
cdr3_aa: CASSLVPAESVETQYF

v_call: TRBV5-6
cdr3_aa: CASSLAGENSYNEQFF

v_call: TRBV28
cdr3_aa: CASSLSGKDTIYF

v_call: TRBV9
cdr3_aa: CASSAAPGGNERFF

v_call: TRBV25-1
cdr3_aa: CASTEQVPRYNEQFF

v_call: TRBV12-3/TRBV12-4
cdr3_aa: CASSPLASTYEQYF

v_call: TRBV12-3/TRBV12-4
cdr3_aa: CASSTYRSHSVYEQYF

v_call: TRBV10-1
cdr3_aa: CASNETGLRTDTQYF

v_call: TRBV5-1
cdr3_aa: CASSMGLAGEEFF

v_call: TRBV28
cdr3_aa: CASSSLGTPRAPEQYF

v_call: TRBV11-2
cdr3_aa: CASSATTGLGNEKLFF

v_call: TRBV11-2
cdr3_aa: CASFSGVFYNEQFF

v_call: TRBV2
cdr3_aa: CASSEHMRGNEQFF

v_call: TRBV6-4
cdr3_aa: CVSSESLSGANVLTF

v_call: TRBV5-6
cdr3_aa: CTSSLVGGGGYTF

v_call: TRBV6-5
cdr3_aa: CASSYVAGVNILTF

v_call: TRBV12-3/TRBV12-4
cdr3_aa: CASRRRDLVKNIQYF

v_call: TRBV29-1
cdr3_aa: CSAASLSYNEQFF

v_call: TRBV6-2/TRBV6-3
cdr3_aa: CARIYQRERPWHFF

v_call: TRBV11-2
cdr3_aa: CDSSLVLEETQYF

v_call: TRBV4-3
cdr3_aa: CANSRGTGSYDEQFF

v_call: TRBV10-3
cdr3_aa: CAISDPPGMKTEAFF

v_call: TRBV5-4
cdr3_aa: CASSPRGGIDEQFF

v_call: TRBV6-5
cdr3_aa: CASRSQRNSPLHF

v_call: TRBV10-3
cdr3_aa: CAISATDRGGANVLTF

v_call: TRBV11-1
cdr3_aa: CASSLEDSYNKQFF

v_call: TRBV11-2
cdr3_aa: CASSLDSMGSEHFF

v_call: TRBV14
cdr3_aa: CASSMTANTGELFF

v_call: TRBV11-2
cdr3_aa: CANSLEVGDEKLFF

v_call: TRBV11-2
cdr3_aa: CASSYAGGSSPGYTF

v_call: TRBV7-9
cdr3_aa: CASSLDDSGDTDTQYF

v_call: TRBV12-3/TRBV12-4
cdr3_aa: CASSSPRGGGNEHFF

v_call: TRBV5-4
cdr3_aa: CVSNLQGFYEQYF

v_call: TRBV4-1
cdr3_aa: CASNSRDRASLYEQYF

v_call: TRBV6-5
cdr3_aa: CASRQGGIAGAQSSYNEQFF

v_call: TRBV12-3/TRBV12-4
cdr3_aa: CASSLDSKNTEAFF

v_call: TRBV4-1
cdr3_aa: CASSQVTSGSVYRDTQYF

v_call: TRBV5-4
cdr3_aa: CASNWHYRPYEQYF

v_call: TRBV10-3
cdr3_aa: CAISESGTQYF

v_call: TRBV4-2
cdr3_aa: CASSQDLAGQGELFF

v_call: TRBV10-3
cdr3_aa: CATRTGSDHEQYF

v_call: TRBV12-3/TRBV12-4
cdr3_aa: CAIGPTGSGDTQCF

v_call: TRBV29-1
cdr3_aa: CSVSSGRLGEQYF

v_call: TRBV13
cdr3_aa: CASSFRQAAATNEKLFF

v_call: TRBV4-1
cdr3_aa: CASSQARATGQPQHF

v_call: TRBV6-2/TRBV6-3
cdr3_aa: CASSPLKRTNTGELFF